A single sample gave rise to the 20 T cell receptor beta chains below, sequenced in a study of human T cells and chemical hapten exposure. The authors' total RNA extraction used unfractionated whole blood. Individual cDNA molecules each carried unique molecular identifiers attached by the library. TCRdb reanalysed the reads using MiXCR and keeps one entry per CDR3 protein. The sample shows 95,000 to 150,000 distinct CDR3 sequences, over 7% of them seen only once. Sample: whole blood. The receptors stem from a human donor in good health. Some clones in this sample may be carry-over from other donors' samples.

This clonotype occurred a few times. The chain uses TRBV9 and TRBJ2-7; D might be TRBD2 (6 bases). The V gene lost 0 bases and the J gene lost 9 bases, with 19 bases spanning the gap. Germline assignment: CDR1 SGDLS and CDR2 YYNGEE. CDR3 length: 15 amino acids. CDR3 in amino acids: CASSVVGGEVEAQYF. Here the CDR3 DNA reads TGTGCCAGCAGCGTAGTGGGCGGGGAGGTAGAGGCGCAGTACTTC.

This clonotype has a count of ten or more. The chain links TRBV15 to TRBJ2-1; 8 bases line up with TRBD1. V was clipped by 5 bases and J by 4 bases; unmatched bases: 7. There are 15 residues in the CDR3. CDR1 and CDR2 (germline): LNHNV, YYDKDF (reference sequence). CDR3 sequence: CATSADRGLYNEQFF. In nucleotides, the CDR3 is TGTGCCACCAGCGCAGACAGGGGCCTTTACAATGAGCAGTTCTTC.

This clonotype occurred many times. The gene calls are TRBV6-2 or TRBV6-3 and TRBJ2-3; the D is unclear. The ends were cut back, 0 bases at V and 5 bases at J, with 6 bases in the middle. The CDR3 runs 13 residues. The germline gives CDR1 MNHEY, CDR2 SVGEGT. CDR3: CASSYSLRDTQYF. The CDR3, as DNA: TGTGCCAGCAGTTACTCGCTAAGAGATACGCAGTATTTT.

The V call is TRBV6-5, the J call TRBJ1-2; D is uncertain. The CDR3 extends over 12 amino acids. V was pared by 6 bases and J by 7 bases, with 12 bases between. Germline V gene lookup returns CDR1 MNHEY and CDR2 SVGAGI. In DNA form, the CDR3 reads TGTGCCAGCAGAATTCGGGGTGTTGGCTACACCTTC. This gives the protein CASRIRGVGYTF.

The V call is TRBV3-1, the J call TRBJ2-7; weak D call: TRBD2 (5 bases). V lost 1 base and J 2 bases, leaving 21 bases between the germline ends. Germline-derived CDR1 and CDR2 are LGHDT and YNNKEL (reference sequence). This CDR3 is built from 18 residues. The CDR3 DNA is TGTGCCAGCAGCCAAGTACCCGTACCGGAACTCGGGACCTACGAGCAGTACTTC. Translated, it gives CASSQVPVPELGTYEQYF.

This clonotype showed up just a few times. This sequence joins TRBV10-3 and TRBJ2-1; 10 positions match TRBD2. Germline V gives CDR1 ENHRY, CDR2 SYGVKD. V lost 3 bases to trimming and J lost 7 bases; unmatched junction nucleotides: 9. The CDR3 is 16 residues long. CDR3 protein: CAISDPSGRAGNEQFF. As DNA, the CDR3 is TGTGCCATCAGTGACCCCAGCGGGAGGGCCGGTAATGAGCAGTTCTTC.

The genes are TRBV7-2 and TRBJ2-1, with 7 nucleotides matching TRBD1. V gave up 5 bases and J gave up 10 bases; unmatched junction bases: 17. The CDR3 consists of 16 residues. The V gene's germline CDR1 is SGHTA and CDR2 FQGNSA. For the CDR3, the DNA is TGTGCCAGCAGCAGAGGGGGCCTTACACAAACTAGGGAGCAGTTCTTC. Residues: CASSRGGLTQTREQFF.

V and J are TRBV19 and TRBJ1-1, with unresolved D. Trimming shortened V by 2 bases and J by 3 bases, and 13 bases separated the two germline ends. CDR1 and CDR2 (germline): LNHDA, SQIVND (reference sequence). The CDR3 totals 15 residues. CDR3 residues: CASSIHSTRDTEAFF. In DNA, the CDR3 is TGTGCCAGTAGTATACACTCGACCCGGGACACTGAAGCTTTCTTT.

Ten or more counts support this clonotype. The V and J genes are TRBV10-3 and TRBJ1-1; possibly TRBD1 for D (5 bases). V lost 7 bases to trimming and J lost 0 bases, with 18 bases between them. Germline values: CDR1 ENHRY, CDR2 SYGVKD. The length of the CDR3 is 16 residues. Here the CDR3 reads CAIKGREGGMNTEAFF. In nucleotides, the CDR3 is TGTGCCATCAAGGGCAGGGAAGGTGGAATGAACACTGAAGCTTTCTTT.

This clonotype was seen repeatedly, ten times or more. The rearrangement joins TRBV20-1 to TRBJ2-6, with D perhaps given as TRBD1 or TRBD2 (5 bases each). Germline CDR1 is DFQATT and CDR2 is SNEGSKA (reference sequence). The CDR3 has 14 amino acids. The V and J ends lost 1 base and 3 bases respectively, with 7 bases between them. The CDR3 reads CSARVGDGANVLTF. CDR3 DNA sequence: TGCAGTGCTAGAGTGGGGGATGGGGCCAACGTCCTGACTTTC.

The V call is TRBV21-1, the J call TRBJ2-2. TRBV21-1 is a listed pseudogene. The CDR3 spans 16 residues. The CDR3 here is CASSKDGVPNTGELFF. As DNA, the CDR3 is TGTGCCAGCAGCAAAGACGGGGTTCCGAACACCGGGGAGCTGTTTTTT.

The rearrangement joins TRBV19 to TRBJ2-7, with D possibly called TRBD1 or TRBD2 (5 bases each). Germline V gene lookup returns CDR1 LNHDA and CDR2 SQIVND (reference sequence). This CDR3 is 14 amino acids long. Trimming shortened V by 6 bases and J by 7 bases, and 19 bases separated the two germline ends. CDR3 in amino acids: CASRRGGSTWEQYF. Here the CDR3 DNA reads TGTGCCAGTAGGAGGGGTGGTTCGACCTGGGAGCAGTACTTC.

This clonotype was picked up many times. CDR3 amino acids: CASSIDRTFNQPQHF. CDR3 sequence (DNA): TGTGCCAGTAGTATAGATCGGACCTTCAATCAGCCCCAGCATTTT. V usage is TRBV19 and J usage is TRBJ1-5; D is uncertain. CDR3 length: 15 residues. Germline-derived CDR1 and CDR2 are LNHDA and SQIVND (reference sequence). With 0 bases removed from V and 3 bases from J, the gap between germline ends came to 9 bases. Supplemented by reference TRBV19 and TRBJ1-5, the full variable domain reads DGGITQSPKYLFRKEGQNVTLSCEQNLNHDAMYWYRQDPGQGLRLIYYSQIVNDFQKGDIAEGYSVSREKKESFPLTVTSAQKNPTAFYLCASSIDRTFNQPQHFGDGTRLSIL.

The gene calls are TRBV7-3 and TRBJ2-7; D unclear. Germline CDR1 and CDR2: SGHTA and FQGTGA. The CDR3 consists of 13 residues. Trimming shortened V by 2 bases and J by 7 bases, and 12 bases separated the two germline ends. The CDR3 region has the DNA TGTGCCAGCAGCTTAGACGGGCGAAGGGAGCAGTACTTC. Residues: CASSLDGRREQYF.

The genes are TRBV4-2 and TRBJ1-2; D is unclear. Germline assignment: CDR1 LGHNA and CDR2 YNFKEQ. The V end was cut by 0 bases, the J end by 14 bases, with 10 bases between. The CDR3 has 11 residues. The DNA for the CDR3 is TGTGCCAGCAGCCAAGATCGAAGAAAGACCTTC. It translates to CASSQDRRKTF.

The table lists this clonotype with many counts. The chain joins TRBV12-3 or TRBV12-4 to TRBJ2-3; 7 nucleotides align to TRBD1. V shed 6 bases, J shed 1 base, and the junction held 4 bases outside the gene matches. The CDR3 is 14 residues long. CDR3 residues: CASSPGTGTDTQYF. Written as DNA, the CDR3 is TGTGCCAGCAGCCCGGGGACAGGCACAGATACGCAGTATTTT.

This clonotype was seen only a few times. The J gene is TRBJ2-1, the V gene TRBV3-1, with 11 positions matching TRBD1. The CDR3 sequence is 15 residues long. J gave up 6 bases and V 5 bases, and 6 bases lay outside the gene matches. In germline, CDR1 is LGHDT, CDR2 YNNKEL (reference sequence). CDR3: CASSFAGTGGNEQFF. For the CDR3, the DNA is TGTGCCAGCAGCTTCGCCGGGACAGGGGGCAATGAGCAGTTCTTC.

This clonotype was seen many times. The rearrangement uses TRBV11-2 and TRBJ2-1; the match to TRBD2 covers 9 bases. J was trimmed by 8 bases and V by 0 bases; bases with no gene match: 5. CDR3 length equals 15 residues. Germline V lookup: CDR1 SGHAT, CDR2 FQNNGV. DNA for the CDR3: TGTGCCAGCAGCTTAGAGCTAGCGGGGTATGATGAGCAGTTCTTC. Translation gives CASSLELAGYDEQFF.

This clonotype was seen more than once but under ten times. The gene calls are TRBV7-8 and TRBJ2-3; 11 bases fit TRBD1. V lost 0 bases, J lost 4 bases, and 6 bases stayed unmatched. Germline assignment: CDR1 SGHVS and CDR2 FQNEAQ. The CDR3 covers 17 residues. The CDR3 DNA reads as TGTGCCAGCAGCTTAGCCGGACAGGGGGCGAAGGCAGATACGCAGTATTTT. Encoded protein: CASSLAGQGAKADTQYF.

This clonotype has just a few counts. The chain links TRBV7-2 to TRBJ2-2, with D possibly TRBD1 on 6 matching bases. Trimming removed 1 base from V and 0 bases from J, with 6 bases in between. The germline gives CDR1 SGHTA, CDR2 FQGNSA. This CDR3 is built from 15 residues. CDR3 region: CASSLGQANTGELFF. Written as DNA, the CDR3 is TGTGCCAGCAGCTTAGGACAGGCGAACACCGGGGAGCTGTTTTTT.